These 17 T cell receptor beta chains were all obtained from the same sample, sequenced in a study of T cell repertoires in cytomegalovirus infection. TCRdb recomputed calls from the reads with MiXCR, one row per CDR3 protein. The table records some 680,000 distinct CDR3 sequences, less than 40% of them present only once. Input material: PBMCs. Receptor source: a human donor in good health (CMV status not recorded). Some clones in this sample may be carry-over from other donors' samples.

The J gene is TRBJ2-1, the V gene TRBV18; 10 bases align to TRBD2. Germline lookup yields CDR1 KGHSH and CDR2 LQKENI. V was pared by 4 bases and J by 4 bases, with 4 bases of the junction left unmatched. The length of the CDR3 is 15 residues. CDR3 amino acids: CASSHGLAVYNEQFF. In DNA, the CDR3 is TGTGCCAGCTCACACGGACTAGCGGTATACAATGAGCAGTTCTTC.

This clonotype was seen a few times. The J gene is TRBJ2-1, the V gene TRBV12-3 or TRBV12-4, with D perhaps matching TRBD1 (5 bases). CDR3 size: 13 residues. Trimming left V 6 bases short and J 7 bases short, with 13 bases between. The CDR3 loop reads CASRGLGENEQFF. The CDR3 coding sequence is TGTGCCAGCAGGGGGTTAGGGGAAAATGAGCAGTTCTTC.

The chain couples TRBV19 to TRBJ2-7; D ambiguous. The CDR3 runs to 15 residues. V was trimmed by 5 bases and J by 4 bases, leaving 18 bases between them. The germline V gene encodes CDR1 LNHDA and CDR2 SQIVND (reference sequence). CDR3 bases: TGTGCCAGTAGTCCTTCCGGGCCCCCGCCTTACGAGCAGTACTTC. It encodes CASSPSGPPPYEQYF.

This clonotype was counted at least ten times. CDR3 sequence (DNA): TGTGCCAGCAGCTTCCTCACAGGGGGTGACCAAGAGACCCAGTACTTC. Translating it yields CASSFLTGGDQETQYF. The chain has TRBV7-6 and TRBJ2-5; 8 nucleotides align to TRBD1. The V and J ends lost 3 bases and 0 bases, in that order; junction bases with no gene match: 6. CDR3 size: 16 residues. Germline V CDR1 and CDR2: SGHVS, FNYEAQ.

This clonotype was detected a few times. J is TRBJ1-4 and V is TRBV23-1; 7 nucleotides align to TRBD1. TRBV23-1 is recorded as an ORF, its role being uncertain. The CDR3 runs to 15 residues. The J segment lost 8 bases and the V segment lost 4 bases, leaving 10 bases of the junction unmatched. CDR3 residues: CASSPSTGAGEKLFF. The DNA for the CDR3 is TGCGCCAGCAGTCCCTCCACAGGGGCTGGAGAAAAACTGTTTTTT.

This clonotype was observed a single time. J is TRBJ1-1 and V is TRBV7-2; D not resolved. The V gene's germline CDR1 is SGHTA and CDR2 FQGNSA. The V and J ends lost 5 bases and 8 bases respectively, with 12 bases between them. The CDR3 covers 12 residues. The CDR3 DNA follows: TGTGCCAGCAGCACTACCAGATTAGAAGCTTTCTTT. Amino acids: CASSTTRLEAFF.

The chain employs TRBV5-6 and TRBJ1-1; D remains unclear. CDR3 length: 14 amino acids. CDR1 is SGHDT, CDR2 YYEEEE, per germline. V was cut by 2 bases and J by 1 base, with 9 bases left in between. The CDR3 nucleotides read TGTGCCAGCAGCTTCGGTCACAGGAACACTGAAGCTTTCTTT. This gives the protein CASSFGHRNTEAFF.

CDR3 coding DNA: TGTGCCAGCAGCTTATACAGGGACCCTTACAATGAGCAGTTCTTC. Protein: CASSLYRDPYNEQFF. The chain combines TRBV7-2 with TRBJ2-1, with a weak D call TRBD1 (6 bases). Germline loops: CDR1 SGHTA, CDR2 FQGNSA. The CDR3 totals 15 residues. Between the trimmed V and J ends, which lost 2 bases and 4 bases, there was a span of 12 bases.

The chain joins TRBV5-5 to TRBJ1-1; a weak D match, TRBD1 (5 bases). Per germline, CDR1 SGHKS and CDR2 YYEKEE (reference sequence). V lost 3 bases and J lost 0, with 12 bases in between. The CDR3 length is 15 residues. In DNA form, the CDR3 reads TGTGCCAGCAGCTCTTGGGGCCCCATGAACACTGAAGCTTTCTTT. It translates to CASSSWGPMNTEAFF. Based on the CDR3 plus reference TRBV5-5 and TRBJ1-1, the full variable domain is DAGVTQSPTHLIKTRGQQVTLRCSPISGHKSVSWYQQVLGQGPQFIFQYYEKEERGRGNFPDRFSARQFPNYSSELNVNALLLGDSALYLCASSSWGPMNTEAFFGQGTRLTVV.

Concerning this clonotype itself: At one end, the junction sequence differs from germline, possibly due to a read error. J is TRBJ2-3 and V is TRBV6-2 or TRBV6-3; no clear D. The V gene's germline CDR1 is MNHEY and CDR2 SVGEGT. The CDR3 covers 13 residues. This CDR3 is CASSPRDTDKQYF. CDR3 bases: TGTGCCAGCAGCCCGAGAGACACAGATAAGCAGTATTTT.

The chain carries TRBV6-5 and TRBJ2-5; D is undetermined. The CDR3 is 16 amino acids. V lost 2 bases, J lost 5 bases, and 18 bases lay in between. Germline V gene sequence: CDR1 MNHEY, CDR2 SVGAGI. The CDR3 region has the DNA TGTGCCAGCAGTTACGTAGTAGCCTCGGGTTCTGAGACCCAGTACTTC. Residues: CASSYVVASGSETQYF.

The chain couples TRBV5-1 to TRBJ2-3; the match to TRBD1 covers 8 bases. In germline, CDR1 is SGHRS, CDR2 YFSETQ. This CDR3 has 15 residues. J was trimmed by 5 bases and V by 4 bases; bases with no gene match: 9. In DNA, the CDR3 is TGCGCCAGCAGCCCCAGGACAGGGATAGGAGATACGCAGTATTTT. This encodes CASSPRTGIGDTQYF.

The chain employs TRBV7-3 and TRBJ2-2, with TRBD2 matching 12 bases. The CDR3 loop spans 18 amino acids. Germline V CDR1 and CDR2: SGHTA, FQGTGA. Trimming at V came to 0 bases and at J to 1 base, leaving 3 bases not matched to a gene. The CDR3 region has the DNA TGTGCCAGCAGCTTAACGGGGACTAGCGGGCGGAACACCGGGGAGCTGTTTTTT. It specifies CASSLTGTSGRNTGELFF.

This clonotype has a handful of counts. V gene TRBV28 combines with J gene TRBJ1-4; the D gene is possibly TRBD1 (5 bases). CDR3 size: 13 residues. V was trimmed by 3 bases and J by 6 bases, leaving 8 bases between them. CDR1 is MDHEN, CDR2 SYDVKM, per germline. This chain's CDR3 is CASSFGGYEKLFF. For the CDR3, the DNA is TGTGCCAGCAGTTTTGGGGGATATGAAAAACTGTTTTTT.

The chain combines TRBV12-3 or TRBV12-4 with TRBJ1-2; D remains unclear. Trimming took 5 bases from V and 4 from J, leaving 17 bases between them. The CDR3 spans 15 residues. CDR3 nucleotide sequence: TGTGCCAGCAGTACGACATCCATAGAAACCTATGGCTACACCTTC. Translating gives CASSTTSIETYGYTF.

The chain uses TRBV7-6 and TRBJ2-1; the match to TRBD2 covers 11 bases. The trim removed 5 bases at V and 5 bases at J, leaving 11 bases unmatched. The CDR3 is made up of 17 amino acids. CDR1 SGHVS and CDR2 FNYEAQ come from the germline V gene. The CDR3 loop is CASSPMGTSGQNNEQFF. The CDR3, as DNA: TGTGCCAGCAGCCCAATGGGGACTAGCGGACAAAACAATGAGCAGTTCTTC.

This clonotype showed up just a few times. This chain joins TRBV11-3 and TRBJ2-4; 8 nucleotides line up with TRBD1. V shed 1 base and J 3 bases; nucleotides not matched to a gene: 8. Germline CDR1 SGHNT, CDR2 YENEEA. The CDR3 is made up of 17 amino acids. Written as DNA, the CDR3 is TGTGCCAGCAGCTTAGTTCGCCCCAGGGGGCACAAAAACATTCAGTACTTC. Translated: CASSLVRPRGHKNIQYF.